The clone carrying this T cell receptor (beta chain) has just a few counts. Produced via immunoSEQ multiplex PCR; TCRdb's table is partial and in-frame only. The table includes over 80,000 clones, 82% detected once. These data originate in a study of control samples from healthy donors and cancer patients. CDR1 is SGHRS and CDR2 is YFSETQ in the germline V gene. The CDR3 is 15 residues long. V shed 4 bases and J 1 base; nucleotides not matched to a gene: 3. This clonotype was obtained from a man aged 55 to 69 in good health. The sequencing sample was made of blood. V and J are TRBV5-1 and TRBJ2-5, with 11 bases aligning to TRBD2. CDR3 region: CASSGSGGVQETQYF. The CDR3 nucleotides are TGCGCCAGCAGCGGTAGCGGGGGGGTCCAAGAGACCCAGTACTTC. The full variable domain, in which reference TRBV5-1 and TRBJ2-5 provide the parts outside the CDR3, is KAGVTQTPRYLIKTRGQQVTLSCSPISGHRSVSWYQQTPGQGLQFLFEYFSETQRNKGNFPGRFSGRQFSNSRSEMNVSTLELGDSALYLCASSGSGGVQETQYFGPGTRLLVL.